This entry is about one TCR beta chain. Study processing details: From reference gene primer amplification, estimates of nucleated cell counts were derived. The repertoire was sequenced with immunoSEQ multiplex PCR; TCRdb's copy has only in-frame clones and lacks some. For V, J and clone size, that table is used; D and trimming come from the DNA. The data contain 130,000 or so clones, about 81% of them singletons. Trimming at V came to 3 bases and at J to 7 bases, leaving 11 bases not matched to a gene. Looked up from germline, CDR1 is SGDLS and CDR2 is YYNGEE. The CDR3 consists of 15 residues. This sample was taken from a study of blood T cell repertoires in COVID-19. At the level of the study: Acute and convalescent COVID-19 samples came from the United States, Italy and Spain. The analysed material was cDNA or gDNA that came from T cells, B-cell-depleted T cells, or PBMCs.

V is TRBV9 and J is TRBJ1-2, with TRBD1 matching 8 bases. The sample comprised peripheral blood. The TCR comes from an elderly woman with acute or convalescent COVID-19. The CDR3 reads CASSARGGQVGGYTF. The CDR3 DNA reads TGTGCCAGCAGCGCCCGAGGGGGACAGGTCGGTGGCTACACCTTC.